This TCR beta chain was found in a study of monozygotic twins with inflammatory bowel disease. The CDR3 spans 16 residues. Germline CDR1 is LGHDT and CDR2 is YNNKEL (reference sequence). Study-wide results and caveats: Heterogeneous immunosuppressive treatment regimens may have introduced variability into patient repertoires.

On this clonotype itself: Antigen: not known.

TCR libraries were prepared from approximately 4,000 ng total RNA each. Reprocessing the 5' RACE reads, TCRdb reports a single entry for every CDR3 protein and omits DNA. The listing contains 150,000 to 200,000 distinct CDR3 sequences. The chain recombines TRBV3-1 with TRBJ2-1; TCRdb selects TRBD1, and the lack of DNA leaves this call unchecked. Material: blood. The receptor was isolated from a human donor with ulcerative colitis or Crohn's disease, or a healthy co-twin of an affected twin (not recorded which). The CDR3 region is CASSRRTGGRRNEQFF.